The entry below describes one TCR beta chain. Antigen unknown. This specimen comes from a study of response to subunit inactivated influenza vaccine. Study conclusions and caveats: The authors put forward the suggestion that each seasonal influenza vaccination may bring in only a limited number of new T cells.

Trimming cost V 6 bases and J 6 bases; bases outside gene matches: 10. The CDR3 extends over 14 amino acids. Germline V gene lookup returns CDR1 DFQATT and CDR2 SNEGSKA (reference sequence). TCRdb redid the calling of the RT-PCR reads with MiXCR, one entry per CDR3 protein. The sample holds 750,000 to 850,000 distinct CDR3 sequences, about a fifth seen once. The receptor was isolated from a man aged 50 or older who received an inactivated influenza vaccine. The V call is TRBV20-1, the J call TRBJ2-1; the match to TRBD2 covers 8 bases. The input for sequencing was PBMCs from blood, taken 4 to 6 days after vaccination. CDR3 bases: TGCAGTGCCCGAGCGGGAGCGACGTTCAATGAGCAGTTCTTC. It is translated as CSARAGATFNEQFF.